These 9 T cell receptor beta chains were sequenced from one sample in a study of vaccination and CD4 T cells after COVID-19. Sequencing of the DNA from cultured CD4+ T cells was carried out with the Oncomine TCR Beta short-read assay. DNA came from CD4+ T cells after culture. TCRdb called the PCR reads again in MiXCR, with one record for every CDR3 protein. The sample holds about 10,000 distinct CDR3 sequences; around 30% are singletons and the top ten take 13%. These receptors' antigens are unknown. Treatment meaning: approximately 10-day PBMC culture with coronavirus spike peptide pools or control peptides (ViraFEST assay). The unexposed donor's CD4+ T cells were collected before the COVID-19 pandemic (2011-2018). The sample was CD4+ T cells from blood, cultured in vitro. The receptors derive from a human donor in good health.

The gene calls are TRBV29-1 and TRBJ1-1, with TRBD1 matching over 7 bases. Trimming removed 7 bases from V and 0 bases from J; junction bases left unmatched: 5. The CDR3 runs 13 residues. Germline V gene data show CDR1 as SQVTM and CDR2 as ANQGSEA. The CDR3 loop is CSALTGMNTEAFF. The DNA of the CDR3 is TGCAGCGCTCTGACAGGGATGAACACTGAAGCTTTCTTT.

A note on this clonotype: It may be a read error: a sequence one base away is much more abundant. V and J are TRBV20-1 and TRBJ1-2; D is undetermined. This CDR3 region has 13 residues. Germline-derived CDR1 and CDR2 are DFQATT and SNEGSKA (reference sequence). The CDR3 DNA is TGCGGTGCTCCCCCTCCTTCTAACTATGGCTACACCTTC. Translation gives CGAPPPSNYGYTF.

V is TRBV7-2 and J is TRBJ2-7, with TRBD2 identical over 10 bases. The germline gives CDR1 SGHTA, CDR2 FQGNSA. This CDR3 has 14 residues. Trimming took 5 bases from V and 0 from J; bases not matched to a gene: 1. The CDR3 region is CASSGLAASYEQYF. In DNA, the CDR3 is TGTGCCAGCAGCGGACTAGCGGCCTCCTACGAGCAGTACTTC.

V and J are TRBV10-3 and TRBJ2-1, with 9 nucleotides matching TRBD2. The junction had 11 bases not matched to a gene; V was cut back by 0 bases and J by 5 bases. CDR3 size: 18 residues. Germline assignment: CDR1 ENHRY and CDR2 SYGVKD. CDR3 DNA sequence: TGTGCCATCAGTGAGTCGATATGGGCTAGCGGGACTCACAATGAGCAGTTCTTC. Amino acid sequence: CAISESIWASGTHNEQFF.

The chain uses TRBV12-3 or TRBV12-4 and TRBJ1-3; D may be TRBD1 (5 bases). The CDR3 loop spans 13 amino acids. Trimming cost V 7 bases and J 3 bases, with 10 bases left between them. This CDR3 is CASTMGGGNTIYF. CDR3 sequence (DNA): TGTGCCAGCACCATGGGGGGTGGAAACACCATATATTTT.

The V gene is TRBV6-2 or TRBV6-3, the J gene TRBJ2-1; D unresolved. Germline V gene sequence: CDR1 MNHEY, CDR2 SVGEGT. The CDR3 length is 17 residues. Between the trimmed V and J ends, which lost 0 bases and 0 bases, there was a span of 12 bases. The CDR3 loop is CASSYSSGGLSYNEQFF. The CDR3 region has the DNA TGTGCCAGCAGTTACTCGTCGGGCGGCCTCTCCTACAATGAGCAGTTCTTC.

V and J are TRBV28 and TRBJ2-7; 7 bases agree with TRBD1. Germline lookup yields CDR1 MDHEN and CDR2 SYDVKM. The CDR3 is 12 amino acids. The ends lost 10 bases at V and 3 bases at J; junction bases unmatched: 6. This chain's CDR3 is CATLGQLYEQYF. The CDR3 DNA reads TGTGCCACACTGGGACAGCTCTACGAGCAGTACTTC.

In its sample, this clonotype is medium-sized. This sequence joins TRBV20-1 and TRBJ1-1, with D tentatively TRBD1 (5 bases). The germline CDR1 and CDR2 sequences are DFQATT and SNEGSKA (reference sequence). The length of the CDR3 is 13 residues. Trimming shortened V by 6 bases and J by 1 base, and 12 bases separated the two germline ends. The CDR3 bases are TGCAGTGCCCCTGGGGGGGGGAACACTGAAGCTTTCTTT. Translated: CSAPGGGNTEAFF.

The genes are TRBV28 and TRBJ1-5; 8 bases map to TRBD1. The CDR3 contains 17 residues. Germline trimming cut 3 bases from V and 5 bases from J; bases unmatched to any gene: 12. The germline gives CDR1 MDHEN, CDR2 SYDVKM. The chain's CDR3 is CASSLLTTTGGDQPQHF. For the CDR3, the DNA is TGTGCCAGCAGTTTGTTAACTACAACAGGGGGAGATCAGCCCCAGCATTTT.